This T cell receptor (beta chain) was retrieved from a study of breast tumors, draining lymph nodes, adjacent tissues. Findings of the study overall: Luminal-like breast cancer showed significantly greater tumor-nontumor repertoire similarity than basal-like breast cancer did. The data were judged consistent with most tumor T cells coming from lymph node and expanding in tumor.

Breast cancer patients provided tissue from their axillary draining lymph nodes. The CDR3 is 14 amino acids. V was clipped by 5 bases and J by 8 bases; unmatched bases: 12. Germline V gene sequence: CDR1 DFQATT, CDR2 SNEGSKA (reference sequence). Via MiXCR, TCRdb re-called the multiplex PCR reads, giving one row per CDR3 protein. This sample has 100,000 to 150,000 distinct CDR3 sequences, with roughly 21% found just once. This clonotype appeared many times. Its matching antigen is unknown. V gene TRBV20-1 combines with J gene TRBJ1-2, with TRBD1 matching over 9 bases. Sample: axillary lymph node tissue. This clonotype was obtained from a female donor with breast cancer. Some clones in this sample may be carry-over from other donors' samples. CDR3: CSAGDRAHSGGYTF. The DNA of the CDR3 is TGCAGTGCTGGGGACAGGGCCCATTCGGGCGGCTACACCTTC.